The T cell receptor (beta chain) under discussion was sequenced for a study of blood T cell repertoires in COVID-19. Turning to the study itself: Samples came from the United States, Italy and Spain, spanning acute and convalescent COVID-19. Nucleic acid was either cDNA or gDNA, and it came from T cells, B-cell-depleted T cells, or PBMCs.

Recruits, aged roughly 18 to 90 years, lived in 24 US areas. Germline lookup yields CDR1 SQVTM and CDR2 ANQGSEA. This CDR3 comprises 10 residues. Deletions cut 6 bases from V and 4 bases from J, with 6 bases between. Measured with immunoSEQ multiplex PCR; TCRdb has only the in-frame clones, and not every one. The data hold 100,000 to 150,000 clones, with roughly 89% observed a single time. The sequence was obtained from a woman in her twenties or thirties who had recovered from COVID-19. J is TRBJ1-2 and V is TRBV29-1; D uncertain. Sequencing was done on a sample of PBMCs or T cells enriched from blood (not recorded which). The CDR3 nucleotides are TGCAGCGTCCGGGGCTATGGCTACACCTTC. This sequence encodes CSVRGYGYTF.